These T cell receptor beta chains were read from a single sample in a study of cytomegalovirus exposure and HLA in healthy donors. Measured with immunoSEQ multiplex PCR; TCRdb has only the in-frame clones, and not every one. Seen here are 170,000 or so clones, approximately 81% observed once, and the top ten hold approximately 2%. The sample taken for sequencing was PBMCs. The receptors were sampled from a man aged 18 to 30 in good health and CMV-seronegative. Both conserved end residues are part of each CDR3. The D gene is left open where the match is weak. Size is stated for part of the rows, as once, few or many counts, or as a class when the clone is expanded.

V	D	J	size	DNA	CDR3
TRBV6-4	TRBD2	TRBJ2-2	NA	TGTGCCAGCAGTGCGACGGGGGGACTAAACACCGGGGAGCTGTTTTTT	CASSATGGLNTGELFF
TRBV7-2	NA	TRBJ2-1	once	TGTGCCAGCAGCTTAGGCCGCCCGGGTGTCCATGAGCAGTTCTTC	CASSLGRPGVHEQFF
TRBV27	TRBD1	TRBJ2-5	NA	TGTGCCAGCAGTCCGCGGACAGGGGGAACACAAGAGACCCAGTACTTC	CASSPRTGGTQETQYF
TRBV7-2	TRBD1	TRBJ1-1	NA	TGTGCCAGCAGCTCGAGGACAGGGGAGACCACTGAAGCTTTCTTT	CASSSRTGETTEAFF
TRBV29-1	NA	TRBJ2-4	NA	TGCAGCGTTGAGGGCCCCATTGGAAACATTCAGTACTTC	CSVEGPIGNIQYF
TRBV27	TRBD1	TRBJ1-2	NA	TGTGCCAGCGGTCCCACCAGGGGGCGCGCCTATGGCTACACCTTC	CASGPTRGRAYGYTF
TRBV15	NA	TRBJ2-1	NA	TGTGCCACCAGGCTTCCGGGACTGGAAACCCATGAGCAGTTCTTC	CATRLPGLETHEQFF
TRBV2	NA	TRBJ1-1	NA	TGTGCCAGCAGTGAATGGTCGGTTGACACTGAAGCTTTCTTT	CASSEWSVDTEAFF
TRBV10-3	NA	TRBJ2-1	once	TGTGCCATCAGTGAGGGACAGACCTACAATGAGCAGTTCTTC	CAISEGQTYNEQFF
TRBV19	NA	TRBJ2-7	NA	TGTGCCAGTAGTCCCCGGGCTAGCCTGAGCTCCTACGAGCAGTACTTC	CASSPRASLSSYEQYF
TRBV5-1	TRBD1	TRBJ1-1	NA	TGCGCCAGCAGCTTGGGGTCAGGGGGTTGGGCTGAAGCTTTCTTT	CASSLGSGGWAEAFF
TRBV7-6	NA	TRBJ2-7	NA	TGTGCCAGCAGCTTAGAAGAGGGAAGCTCCTACGAGCAGTACTTC	CASSLEEGSSYEQYF
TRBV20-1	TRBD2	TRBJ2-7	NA	TGCAGTCTCCCGGGAGGGAGCGAGCAGTACTTC	CSLPGGSEQYF
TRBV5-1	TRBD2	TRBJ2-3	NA	TGCGCCAGCGGGCGCGGGGGGGCCGCAGATACGCAGTATTTT	CASGRGGAADTQYF
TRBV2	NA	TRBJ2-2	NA	TGTGCCAGCAGTGCGGGAAGTTCAAGCACCGGGGAGCTGTTTTTT	CASSAGSSSTGELFF
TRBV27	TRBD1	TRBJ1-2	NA	TGTGCCAGCAGCCGCCGAGGGGGCGATGGCTACACCTTC	CASSRRGGDGYTF
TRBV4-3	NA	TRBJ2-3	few	TGCGCCAGCAGCCCGTCTTTTGGAGGGTTCACAGATACGCAGTATTTT	CASSPSFGGFTDTQYF
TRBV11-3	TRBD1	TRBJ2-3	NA	TGTGCCAGCAGCCTAGGCCAGGGGGACACAGATACGCAGTATTTT	CASSLGQGDTDTQYF
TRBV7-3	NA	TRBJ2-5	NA	TGTGCCAGCAGCTTAAGAGGGGGGGGCCAAGAGACCCAGTACTTC	CASSLRGGGQETQYF
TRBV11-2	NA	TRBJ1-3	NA	TGTGCCAGCAGTTATAGCTCTGGAAACACCATATATTTT	CASSYSSGNTIYF
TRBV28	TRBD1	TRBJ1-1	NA	TGTGCCAGCAGTTCAGGGGGATTGAACACTGAAGCTTTCTTT	CASSSGGLNTEAFF
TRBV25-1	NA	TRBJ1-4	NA	TGTGCCAGCACTGTAGGAGACGCCTACGAAAAACTGTTTTTT	CASTVGDAYEKLFF
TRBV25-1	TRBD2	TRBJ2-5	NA	TGTGCCAGCAGTGAACGACTAGCGGGCGGGGAGACCCAGTACTTC	CASSERLAGGETQYF
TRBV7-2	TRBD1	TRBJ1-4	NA	TGTGCCAGCAGCTCAGGGGGGATCGGTGAAAAACTGTTTTTT	CASSSGGIGEKLFF
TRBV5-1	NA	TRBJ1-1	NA	TGCGCCAGCAGCTGGGCCCCCGCCATTGAAGCTTTCTTT	CASSWAPAIEAFF
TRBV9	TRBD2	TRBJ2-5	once	TGTGCCAGCAGCGTAGGGTTAGGGACTAGCGGGGTTGGTGGAGAGACCCAGTACTTC	CASSVGLGTSGVGGETQYF
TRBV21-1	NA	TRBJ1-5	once	TGTGCCAGCAGCCCGCTACTGGGGGAAGGGGAGGGCAATCAGCCCCAGCATTTT	CASSPLLGEGEGNQPQHF